This T cell receptor beta chain was found in a study of early T cells in non-severe SARS-CoV-2 infection. Points from the study as a whole: Sequences matched to VDJdb favored anti-spike CD8 responses, while private and CD4 specificities were missed.

The CDR3 totals 14 residues. Trimming removed 0 bases from V and 2 bases from J, with 4 bases in between. Germline assignment: CDR1 SGHTA and CDR2 FQGTGA. TCRdb re-derived calls from the 5' RACE reads in MiXCR, one entry per CDR3 protein. The sample has some 33,000 distinct CDR3 sequences; about 6% are singletons. Of note for this clonotype: The antigen remains unidentified.

Sequenced input: whole blood. This chain uses TRBV7-3 with TRBJ2-2; D is unresolved. This TCR was sampled from an adult who was a healthcare worker with PCR-confirmed SARS-CoV-2 infection or an uninfected control (not recorded which). DNA for the CDR3: TGTGCCAGCAGCTTAACTGCCAACACCGGGGAGCTGTTTTTT. It translates to CASSLTANTGELFF.